This record concerns one T cell receptor (beta chain) sequence. Its antigen is unidentified. This sample was taken from a study of OX40 agonist ivuxolimab in advanced cancers. Overall study: Treatment of patients was with ivuxolimab, an agonistic anti-OX40 (CD134) antibody. Study-wide findings and caveats: Dose levels from 0.1 to 3.0 mg/kg saw CD4+ and CD8+ blood T cells expand clonally by week 6. A proportion of nonresponders additionally exhibited low normalized T-cell clonal expansion.

This CDR3 is 13 amino acids long. Germline values: CDR1 LNHDA, CDR2 SQIVND (reference sequence). Deletions cut 4 bases from V and 3 bases from J, with 9 bases between. The table came from immunoSEQ multiplex PCR; TCRdb's copy has only in-frame clones and leaves some out. Here the sample spans fewer than 80,000 clones, 75% to 85% being singletons. The chain uses TRBV19 and TRBJ1-2; D gene ambiguous. Here the sequenced sample was CD4+ or CD8+ T cells sorted from blood, taken in a trial of the OX40 agonist ivuxolimab. The sequence derives from an adult with an advanced solid tumor such as melanoma, head and neck, liver or kidney cancer. CDR3 protein: CASSTGRYYGYTF. In DNA, the CDR3 is TGTGCCAGTAGTACGGGCCGATACTATGGCTACACCTTC.